The present TCR beta chain was sequenced within a study of graft-versus-host responses after intestinal transplantation. On the study more broadly: In this cohort, recipients had multivisceral, liver-intestinal, or isolated intestinal transplants. Every one of the recipients received anti-thymocyte globulin induction and afterwards took tacrolimus and steroids for around 3 years.

Profiling relied on immunoSEQ multiplex PCR, and the TCRdb table lists in-frame clones only, not all of them. The repertoire holds about 86,000 clones, with 88% as singletons. Study observations and caveats: Maximum circulating GvH clone levels tracked with early post-transplant HvG decreases.

The V and J ends lost 2 bases and 3 bases, in that order; junction bases with no gene match: 1. Germline CDR1 and CDR2: SGDLS and YYNGEE. This CDR3 has 14 amino acids. About this clone: Its antigen is undetermined.

The sequenced sample was unstimulated CD4+ T cells sorted from spleen or lymph node cells, obtained before transplant. The clonotype was recovered from a human donor who was the organ donor for an intestinal transplant. The V gene is TRBV9, the J gene TRBJ1-4; 7 positions agree with TRBD1. CDR3 bases: TGTGCCAGCAGCGTCGGGACAGCTAATGAAAAACTGTTTTTT. Translating it yields CASSVGTANEKLFF.